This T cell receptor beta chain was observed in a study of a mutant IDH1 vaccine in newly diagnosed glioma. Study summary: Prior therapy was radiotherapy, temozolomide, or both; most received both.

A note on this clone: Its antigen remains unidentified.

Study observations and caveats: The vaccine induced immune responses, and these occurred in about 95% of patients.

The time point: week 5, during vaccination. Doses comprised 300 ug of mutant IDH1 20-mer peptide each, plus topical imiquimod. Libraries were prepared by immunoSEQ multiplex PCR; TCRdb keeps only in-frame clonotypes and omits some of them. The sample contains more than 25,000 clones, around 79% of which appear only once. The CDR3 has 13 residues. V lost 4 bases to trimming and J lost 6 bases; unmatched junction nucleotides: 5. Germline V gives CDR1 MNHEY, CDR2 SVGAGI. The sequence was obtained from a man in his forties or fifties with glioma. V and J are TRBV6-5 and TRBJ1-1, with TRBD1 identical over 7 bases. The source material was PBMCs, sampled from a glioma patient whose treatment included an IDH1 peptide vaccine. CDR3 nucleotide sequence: TGTGCCAGCAGTTTTCCCGGGACAGCTGAAGCTTTCTTT. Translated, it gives CASSFPGTAEAFF.